The 26 T cell receptor beta chains in this list originate from one sample, sequenced in a study of CD8 T cells in Susac syndrome. Reverse transcription used roughly 0.45 to 1 ug RNA and random hexamers. TCRdb itself ran the immunoSEQ multiplex PCR reads through MiXCR, one entry per CDR3 protein. Here the sample spans 120,000 to 150,000 distinct CDR3 sequences, 85% to 95% being singletons. Material for sequencing was CD4+ T cells from PBMCs. The receptors here all came from a human donor with multiple sclerosis.

The chain carries TRBV5-1 and TRBJ1-2; 10 bases fit TRBD1. This CDR3 has 15 residues. The ends lost 7 bases at V and 1 base at J; junction bases unmatched: 7. Germline loops: CDR1 SGHRS, CDR2 YFSETQ. CDR3 in DNA: TGCGCCAGCGGCCCGGGACAGGGGATTAACTATGGCTACACCTTC. Translated, it gives CASGPGQGINYGYTF.

This rearrangement joins TRBV2 to TRBJ2-5; TRBD1 matches at 8 bases. This CDR3 is 15 amino acids long. J lost 4 bases, V lost 0 bases, and 4 bases had no gene match. In germline, CDR1 is SNHLY, CDR2 FYNNEI. The CDR3 spells CASSEARTGRETQYF. The CDR3 DNA follows: TGTGCCAGCAGTGAAGCCAGGACAGGGAGAGAGACCCAGTACTTC.

The chain combines TRBV25-1 with TRBJ2-5; D uncertain. Looked up from germline, CDR1 is MGHDK and CDR2 is SYGVNS. This CDR3 spans 13 amino acids. With 4 bases removed from V and 4 bases from J, the gap between germline ends came to 10 bases. CDR3 bases: TGTGCCAGCAGTGGAAGGACGGGAGAGACCCAGTACTTC. It specifies CASSGRTGETQYF.

This clonotype was seen only a few times. The J gene is TRBJ2-7, the V gene TRBV7-6; 8 bases agree with TRBD2. Trimming cost V 2 bases and J 1 base; bases outside gene matches: 1. The CDR3 length is 14 residues. Germline V gene data show CDR1 as SGHVS and CDR2 as FNYEAQ. Here the CDR3 DNA reads TGTGCCAGCAGCTTAACGGGAGGGTCCTACGAGCAGTACTTC. It yields the protein CASSLTGGSYEQYF.

The chain employs TRBV6-5 and TRBJ1-2, with D tentatively TRBD1 (6 bases). This CDR3 has 14 amino acids. Trimming cost V 6 bases and J 8 bases, with 19 bases left between them. CDR1 is MNHEY and CDR2 is SVGAGI in the germline V gene. CDR3 sequence (DNA): TGTGCCAGCAGGCAGGATGCAGGGGTACGCGGCTACACCTTC. This encodes CASRQDAGVRGYTF.

The chain uses TRBV30 and TRBJ2-2; 10 nucleotides align to TRBD1. The CDR3 spans 16 residues. J was trimmed by 6 bases and V by 5 bases; bases with no gene match: 12. Germline lookup yields CDR1 GTSNPN and CDR2 SVGIG (reference sequence). In DNA, the CDR3 is TGTGCCTGGGATCCACTCGGGACAGGGGCAGCCGGGGAGCTGTTTTTT. It codes for CAWDPLGTGAAGELFF.

This sequence joins TRBV9 and TRBJ1-5, with D unresolved. From germline, CDR1 is SGDLS and CDR2 YYNGEE. There are 15 residues in the CDR3. V was clipped by 0 bases and J by 6 bases, with 13 bases between them. In DNA form, the CDR3 reads TGTGCCAGCAGCGTAGGATCGGCAGGCCGTCAGCCCCAGCATTTT. Translation: CASSVGSAGRQPQHF.

This rearrangement joins TRBV12-3 or TRBV12-4 to TRBJ2-1; 7 bases are shared with TRBD2. This CDR3 spans 15 amino acids. V gave up 3 bases and J gave up 3 bases; unmatched junction bases: 5. CDR3 in amino acids: CASSFAPGGYNEQFF. The CDR3 region has the DNA TGTGCCAGCAGTTTCGCGCCGGGGGGCTACAATGAGCAGTTCTTC.

CDR3 coding DNA: TGTGCCACCAGTACTACTAGCGGGGGCCTTCTCGTTGAGCAGTTCTTC. It is translated as CATSTTSGGLLVEQFF. This chain uses TRBV24-1 with TRBJ2-1, with 11 bases lining up with TRBD2. Losses at the gene ends were 6 bases for V and 9 bases for J; bases not matched to a gene: 12. This CDR3 comprises 16 residues. Germline loops: CDR1 KGHDR, CDR2 SFDVKD.

The chain recombines TRBV29-1 with TRBJ1-1, with D possibly matching TRBD1 (6 bases). The CDR3 spans 15 residues. Trimming removed 7 bases at V and 5 bases at J, with 23 bases between. The germline CDR1 and CDR2 sequences are SQVTM and ANQGSEA. CDR3 coding DNA: TGCAGCGCCCCAGCCCCTACAGGGTGGTTGACTGAAGCTTTCTTT. This sequence encodes CSAPAPTGWLTEAFF.

The J gene is TRBJ1-1, the V gene TRBV3-1; D may be TRBD1 (5 bases). Germline CDR1 LGHDT, CDR2 YNNKEL (reference sequence). The CDR3 consists of 16 residues. With 0 bases removed from V and 4 bases from J, the gap between germline ends came to 15 bases. The CDR3, as DNA: TGTGCCAGCAGCCAAGATTTGACAGCGAAGGGCACTGAAGCTTTCTTT. Protein product: CASSQDLTAKGTEAFF.

This chain uses TRBV7-6 with TRBJ1-5, with D perhaps matching TRBD1 (5 bases). V lost 5 bases, J lost 5 bases, and 10 bases lay in between. Germline V lookup: CDR1 SGHVS, CDR2 FNYEAQ. The CDR3 has 13 residues. CDR3 coding DNA: TGTGCCAGCAGCCCAAGGGACGATCAGCCCCAGCATTTT. Translation gives CASSPRDDQPQHF.

The chain recombines TRBV20-1 with TRBJ2-7, with 9 positions matching TRBD2. V lost 1 base to trimming and J lost 4 bases; unmatched junction nucleotides: 26. Germline V gene lookup returns CDR1 DFQATT and CDR2 SNEGSKA (reference sequence). The CDR3 has 21 residues. CDR3 amino acids: CSARVQGGVAGVLRPGYEQYF. For the CDR3, the DNA is TGCAGTGCTAGAGTACAGGGTGGAGTAGCGGGAGTACTCCGACCAGGGTACGAGCAGTACTTC.

For this clonotype: One end of the junction fails to match germline, which may point to a read error. V and J are TRBV7-7 and TRBJ2-7; 12 nucleotides match TRBD2. The CDR3 contains 15 residues. The germline CDR1 and CDR2 sequences are SSHAT and FNYEAQ (reference sequence). CDR3 DNA sequence: TGTGCTAGCAGCTTTTTGACTAGCGGGAGTCTGCGGCAGTACTTC. It yields the protein CASSFLTSGSLRQYF.

The J gene is TRBJ2-3, the V gene TRBV20-1; possibly TRBD1 for D (6 bases). From germline, CDR1 is DFQATT and CDR2 SNEGSKA (reference sequence). The CDR3 extends over 15 amino acids. V was cut by 1 base and J by 2 bases, with 13 bases left in between. CDR3 sequence reads: CSARVGQGNTDTQYF. CDR3 bases: TGCAGTGCTAGAGTTGGGCAGGGGAACACAGATACGCAGTATTTT.

The DNA of the CDR3 is TGTGCCACCAGTGACCGAGACAGGGAACGTGGCTACACCTTC. It is translated as CATSDRDRERGYTF. The chain employs TRBV24-1 and TRBJ1-2; 7 positions match TRBD1. The CDR3 is 14 amino acids. The J segment lost 7 bases and the V segment lost 4 bases, leaving 8 bases of the junction unmatched. In germline, CDR1 is KGHDR, CDR2 SFDVKD.

The chain has TRBV5-1 and TRBJ2-7, with 9 bases identical to TRBD1. CDR3 length: 16 residues. Germline-derived CDR1 and CDR2 are SGHRS and YFSETQ. Trimming at V came to 4 bases and at J to 6 bases, leaving 14 bases not matched to a gene. CDR3 residues: CASSPTPTGGPSEQYF. The CDR3 DNA reads TGCGCCAGCAGCCCCACCCCGACAGGGGGTCCCTCCGAGCAGTACTTC.

The gene calls are TRBV24-1 and TRBJ1-1, with D possibly TRBD1 on 5 matching bases. Per germline, CDR1 KGHDR and CDR2 SFDVKD. V was clipped by 5 bases and J by 1 base, with 13 bases between them. The CDR3 totals 15 residues. The CDR3 DNA reads TGTGCCACCAGTGCCCGAAGGGGTCCGAACACTGAAGCTTTCTTT. It encodes CATSARRGPNTEAFF.

The chain couples TRBV19 to TRBJ1-2; 8 nucleotides line up with TRBD1. The CDR3 contains 12 residues. Trimming removed 7 bases from V and 5 bases from J; junction bases left unmatched: 3. Germline V gene lookup returns CDR1 LNHDA and CDR2 SQIVND (reference sequence). This CDR3 reads CASTHRGYGYTF. The CDR3 DNA reads as TGTGCCAGTACCCACAGGGGGTATGGCTACACCTTC.

CDR3 sequence: CASSGGQETQYF. CDR3 DNA sequence: TGTGCCAGCAGTGGAGGCCAAGAGACCCAGTACTTC. The chain uses TRBV6-2 or TRBV6-3 and TRBJ2-5, with a weak D call TRBD2 (5 bases). This CDR3 comprises 12 residues. Trimming left V 5 bases short and J 1 base short, with 5 bases between. The germline V gene encodes CDR1 MNHEY and CDR2 SVGEGT.

The chain recombines TRBV7-8 with TRBJ1-6; no clear D gene. In germline, CDR1 is SGHVS, CDR2 FQNEAQ. Between the trimmed V and J ends, which lost 5 bases and 5 bases, there was a span of 10 bases. The CDR3 runs 14 residues. In DNA form, the CDR3 reads TGTGCCAGCAGCCTGAACGGAGATAATTCACCCCTCCACTTT. It codes for CASSLNGDNSPLHF.

This chain links TRBV20-1 with TRBJ2-5, with D unresolved. CDR3 length equals 12 residues. Per the germline V gene, CDR1 is DFQATT and CDR2 is SNEGSKA (reference sequence). V lost 3 bases to trimming and J lost 4 bases, with 9 bases between them. The CDR3 is CSASLVRETQYF. The CDR3 DNA sequence: TGCAGTGCTAGTCTCGTGCGAGAGACCCAGTACTTC.

V gene TRBV15 combines with J gene TRBJ1-5, with D perhaps matching TRBD1 (5 bases). The germline V and J ends were trimmed by 1 base and 3 bases, with 13 bases remaining between them. In germline, CDR1 is LNHNV, CDR2 YYDKDF (reference sequence). This CDR3 comprises 16 residues. CDR3: CATSRAIGASNQPQHF. The CDR3 region has the DNA TGTGCCACCAGCAGAGCGATAGGGGCCTCCAATCAGCCCCAGCATTTT.

This chain joins TRBV20-1 and TRBJ2-5; 12 bases fit TRBD2. The CDR3 runs to 17 residues. CDR1 DFQATT and CDR2 SNEGSKA come from the germline V gene (reference sequence). V lost 1 base to trimming and J lost 2 bases; unmatched junction nucleotides: 8. CDR3 in DNA: TGCAGTGCTAGAGGGACTAGCGGGATGGGACTTCAAGAGACCCAGTACTTC. The encoded protein is CSARGTSGMGLQETQYF.

The chain recombines TRBV3-1 with TRBJ1-6, with D unclear. The CDR3 length is 14 residues. V lost 0 bases, J lost 6 bases, and 6 bases lay in between. Per the germline V gene, CDR1 is LGHDT and CDR2 is YNNKEL (reference sequence). The CDR3 sequence is CASSQEPINSPLHF. The CDR3 region has the DNA TGTGCCAGCAGCCAAGAGCCAATTAATTCACCCCTCCACTTT.

The chain carries TRBV5-1 and TRBJ2-5; TRBD1 is a possible D gene (6 bases). Trimming shortened V by 4 bases and J by 7 bases, and 23 bases separated the two germline ends. In germline, CDR1 is SGHRS, CDR2 YFSETQ. The CDR3 loop spans 16 amino acids. This CDR3 is CASSPHNSQGMGTQYF. In nucleotides, the CDR3 is TGCGCCAGCAGCCCGCACAATTCACAGGGTATGGGGACCCAGTACTTC.